This T cell receptor (beta chain) was observed in a study of T cells in Graves' hyperthyroidism and ophthalmopathy. Amplified TCR beta CDR3 regions came from RNA transcripts. With the HTBI primer set, the TCR CDR3 went through a first round of RT-PCR. A single record per CDR3 protein comes from TCRdb applying MiXCR to the multiplex PCR reads. The sample carries about 400,000 distinct CDR3 sequences, under 15% recorded once. Patients having uncontrolled infection, another autoimmune disease, pregnancy or lactation were not included. Each diagnosis drew on symptoms, thyroxine, TRAb, thyroid ultrasound and orbital computed tomography findings. The CDR3 runs to 17 residues.

The sequenced sample consisted of blood. The chain uses TRBV12-3 or TRBV12-4 and TRBJ1-5, with D maybe TRBD2 (5 bases). The end of the DNA is better explained by TRBJ2-3, so the J call may be wrong. The source of this sequence is a man younger than 30 with Graves' ophthalmopathy. The CDR3 region is CASSNPHQTGSNQPQYF. In nucleotides, the CDR3 is TGTGCCAGCAGCAATCCCCACCAGACTGGGAGCAATCAGCCCCAGTATTTT.